These 30 T cell receptor beta chains came from one sample sequenced in a study of technical replicates of blood from a handful of donors (dated 2017 in TCRdb). Libraries were constructed by the immunoSEQ multiplex PCR assay. TCRdb re-hosts the immuneACCESS table, in-frame sequences only. Its copies lack some clones; in the studies checked, an unresolved V gene accounts for under half of them, and the cause for the rest is not known. The sample includes 70,000 to 85,000 clones, with around 90% observed a single time. In total, the top ten clones hold about 0.27% of the sample. The specimen was T cells isolated from PBMCs. The receptors shown here come from a human donor in good health.

The chain carries TRBV11-3 and TRBJ2-5; no reliable D call. Germline V gene sequence: CDR1 SGHNT, CDR2 YENEEA. The length of the CDR3 is 15 residues. V lost 0 bases and J 4 bases, leaving 12 bases between the germline ends. CDR3 loop: CASSLDVNILETQYF. In DNA form, the CDR3 reads TGTGCCAGCAGCTTAGATGTTAACATATTAGAGACCCAGTACTTC.

The chain uses TRBV5-1 and TRBJ1-6, with D possibly TRBD1 on 5 matching bases. This CDR3 is 15 amino acids long. The V and J ends lost 2 bases and 8 bases respectively, with 14 bases between them. In germline, CDR1 is SGHRS, CDR2 YFSETQ. This chain's CDR3 is CASSFSQGSDSPLHF. In DNA form, the CDR3 reads TGCGCCAGCAGCTTCAGTCAGGGATCGGATTCACCCCTCCACTTT.

This chain uses TRBV18 with TRBJ2-5; D not certain. Germline-derived CDR1 and CDR2 are KGHSH and LQKENI. Trimming removed 0 bases at V and 4 bases at J, with 9 bases between. This CDR3 is 14 amino acids long. CDR3 in DNA: TGTGCCAGCTCACCACCTACGAGTACAGAGACCCAGTACTTC. Translated, it gives CASSPPTSTETQYF.

The chain links TRBV4-1 to TRBJ2-1, with D perhaps TRBD2 (5 bases). The germline V gene encodes CDR1 MGHRA and CDR2 YSYEKL. The CDR3 is 14 amino acids. The germline V and J ends were trimmed by 4 bases and 10 bases, with 17 bases remaining between them. The CDR3 DNA follows: TGCGCCAGCAGCCGCTCCAGTCGGGGTCAAGAGCAGTTCTTC. Translated, it gives CASSRSSRGQEQFF.

This chain uses TRBV9 with TRBJ1-5; unclear D gene. The CDR3 has 15 amino acids. V shed 4 bases and J shed 6 bases, with 17 bases lying between them. From germline, CDR1 is SGDLS and CDR2 YYNGEE. The DNA for the CDR3 is TGTGCCAGCAGCCCACACCCGGCGGAGACTCAGCCCCAGCATTTT. Amino acid sequence: CASSPHPAETQPQHF.

CDR3 sequence reads: CASRGQTGRNQPQHF. The DNA of the CDR3 is TGTGCCAGCCGGGGACAAACGGGGCGCAATCAGCCCCAGCATTTT. The rearrangement links TRBV28 to TRBJ1-5, with a tentative D call TRBD1 (6 bases). V was shortened by 8 bases and J by 2 bases, with 16 bases between the two germline ends. CDR3 length: 15 amino acids. CDR1 is MDHEN and CDR2 is SYDVKM in the germline V gene.

The chain employs TRBV4-1 and TRBJ2-5, with D perhaps matching TRBD1 (5 bases). The CDR3 sequence is 11 residues long. The germline CDR1 and CDR2 sequences are MGHRA and YSYEKL. V was clipped by 4 bases and J by 5 bases, with 5 bases between them. The CDR3 spells CASSPGETQYF. The CDR3 DNA is TGCGCCAGCAGCCCAGGGGAGACCCAGTACTTC.

This clone has just one count. This chain uses TRBV19 with TRBJ2-7, with D unresolved. The CDR3 extends over 13 amino acids. Between the trimmed V and J ends, which lost 8 bases and 3 bases, there was a span of 14 bases. CDR1 and CDR2 (germline): LNHDA, SQIVND (reference sequence). CDR3 nucleotide sequence: TGTGCCAGTCAGAGAGGTCCTGACTACGAGCAGTACTTC. It is translated as CASQRGPDYEQYF.

The chain links TRBV28 to TRBJ2-7, with D maybe TRBD2 (6 bases). Germline-derived CDR1 and CDR2 are MDHEN and SYDVKM. The CDR3 sequence is 13 residues long. Trimming took 10 bases from V and 1 from J, leaving 14 bases between them. The CDR3 sequence is CATLAGRSYEQYF. Here the CDR3 DNA reads TGTGCCACCCTCGCGGGGCGGTCCTACGAGCAGTACTTC.

The chain uses TRBV19 and TRBJ1-1, with a possible D match to TRBD1 (6 bases). Trimming took 7 bases from V and 11 from J, leaving 20 bases between them. The CDR3 spans 13 residues. CDR1 is LNHDA and CDR2 is SQIVND in the germline V gene (reference sequence). This CDR3 reads CASTQGWTAPAFF. CDR3 in DNA: TGTGCCAGTACCCAAGGCTGGACAGCCCCGGCTTTCTTT.

This sequence joins TRBV4-1 and TRBJ2-2; D gene ambiguous. The V gene lost 1 base and the J gene lost 5 bases, with 14 bases spanning the gap. The length of the CDR3 is 16 residues. Germline V gene lookup returns CDR1 MGHRA and CDR2 YSYEKL. DNA for the CDR3: TGCGCCAGCAGCCAAGGCGGCCTAAGAGAGACCGGGGAGCTGTTTTTT. Translation: CASSQGGLRETGELFF.

The chain combines TRBV7-9 with TRBJ2-3; the D is unclear. Germline V lookup: CDR1 SEHNR, CDR2 FQNEAQ (reference sequence). The CDR3 runs 14 residues. The V gene lost 3 bases and the J gene lost 2 bases, with 9 bases spanning the gap. The CDR3 here is CASSFSVPTDTQYF. CDR3 nucleotides: TGTGCCAGCAGCTTCTCGGTCCCCACAGATACGCAGTATTTT.

The chain has TRBV7-9 and TRBJ2-4; 8 nucleotides line up with TRBD2. Germline V gene lookup returns CDR1 SEHNR and CDR2 FQNEAQ (reference sequence). After removal of 1 base from V and 1 base from J, the junction contained 6 bases not matched to a gene. The CDR3 is 17 amino acids. The CDR3 loop reads CASSLDFRGGAKNIQYF. CDR3 DNA sequence: TGTGCCAGCAGCTTAGATTTCCGGGGGGGGGCCAAAAACATTCAGTACTTC.

The chain recombines TRBV5-1 with TRBJ2-2; TRBD1 is a possible D gene (8 bases). The V end was cut by 3 bases, the J end by 5 bases, with 14 bases between. The CDR3 is 15 residues long. From germline, CDR1 is SGHRS and CDR2 YFSETQ. CDR3 in amino acids: CASSSTGEGTGELFF. The CDR3 nucleotides are TGCGCCAGCAGCTCGACAGGGGAGGGGACCGGGGAGCTGTTTTTT.

V is TRBV15 and J is TRBJ2-1; D possibly corresponds to TRBD1 (5 bases). V was trimmed by 0 bases and J by 9 bases, leaving 15 bases between them. In germline, CDR1 is LNHNV, CDR2 YYDKDF (reference sequence). The CDR3 runs to 15 residues. CDR3 sequence: CATSRDAQGKIEQFF. The CDR3 DNA sequence: TGTGCCACCAGCAGAGATGCTCAGGGCAAAATTGAGCAGTTCTTC.

The chain links TRBV28 to TRBJ2-3; 13 nucleotides align to TRBD2. Germline trimming cut 3 bases from V and 0 bases from J; bases unmatched to any gene: 3. This CDR3 region has 17 residues. The V gene's germline CDR1 is MDHEN and CDR2 SYDVKM. CDR3 DNA: TGTGCCAGCAGTTTCTGGACTAGCGGGGGTAGCACAGATACGCAGTATTTT. Translated: CASSFWTSGGSTDTQYF. Complete variable domain (other parts from reference TRBV28 and TRBJ2-3): DVKVTQSSRYLVKRTGEKVFLECVQDMDHENMFWYRQDPGLGLRLIYFSYDVKMKEKGDIPEGYSVSREKKERFSLILESASTNQTSMYLCASSFWTSGGSTDTQYFGPGTRLTVL.

The chain's CDR3 is CASSKTGTGELFF. CDR3 coding DNA: TGTGCCAGCAGTAAAACAGGGACCGGGGAGCTGTTTTTT. The J gene is TRBJ2-2, the V gene TRBV2; perhaps TRBD1 as D (6 bases). The ends were cut back, 5 bases at V and 5 bases at J, with 9 bases in the middle. The CDR3 is 13 residues long. CDR1 SNHLY and CDR2 FYNNEI come from the germline V gene.

This clone was recorded only once. The chain uses TRBV5-6 and TRBJ1-2; D may be TRBD1 (6 bases). Trimming shortened V by 7 bases and J by 7 bases, and 17 bases separated the two germline ends. This CDR3 spans 13 amino acids. Germline V gene sequence: CDR1 SGHDT, CDR2 YYEEEE. The CDR3 nucleotides read TGTGCCAGCGGGAGAAACAGGGACCGTGGCTACACCTTC. Encoded protein: CASGRNRDRGYTF.

The V call is TRBV5-1, the J call TRBJ1-5, with D hard to call. Germline V CDR1 and CDR2: SGHRS, YFSETQ. The CDR3 spans 13 residues. V was trimmed by 4 bases and J by 2 bases, leaving 7 bases between them. The CDR3 reads CASSPIGNQPQHF. The CDR3 coding sequence is TGCGCCAGCAGCCCTATCGGCAATCAGCCCCAGCATTTT.

This chain uses TRBV6-1 with TRBJ2-2, with 16 bases aligning to TRBD2. This CDR3 is 19 amino acids long. CDR1 MNHNS and CDR2 SASEGT come from the germline V gene. V trimming: 1 base; J trimming: 0 bases; junction bases outside the gene matches: 2. This CDR3 reads CASSEEGLAGGPNTGELFF. CDR3 nucleotides: TGTGCCAGCAGTGAAGAGGGACTAGCGGGAGGGCCGAACACCGGGGAGCTGTTTTTT.

The V call is TRBV4-1, the J call TRBJ2-7, with D maybe TRBD2 (6 bases). This CDR3 region has 17 residues. CDR1 MGHRA and CDR2 YSYEKL come from the germline V gene. The ends were cut back, 0 bases at V and 1 base at J, with 16 bases in the middle. CDR3 sequence reads: CASSQDPLASHSYEQYF. In DNA form, the CDR3 reads TGCGCCAGCAGCCAAGATCCCCTAGCGTCTCATTCCTACGAGCAGTACTTC.

This rearrangement joins TRBV9 to TRBJ1-4; possibly TRBD1 for D (5 bases). The CDR3 has 16 amino acids. Trimming shortened V by 3 bases and J by 0 bases, and 12 bases separated the two germline ends. Germline V CDR1 and CDR2: SGDLS, YYNGEE. CDR3 sequence reads: CASSAGRGATNEKLFF. As DNA, the CDR3 is TGTGCCAGCAGCGCGGGACGCGGGGCAACTAATGAAAAACTGTTTTTT.

The J gene is TRBJ2-1, the V gene TRBV6-1, with 9 bases matching TRBD2. V trimming: 6 bases; J trimming: 6 bases; junction bases outside the gene matches: 12. The CDR3 loop spans 16 amino acids. The V gene's germline CDR1 is MNHNS and CDR2 SASEGT. The CDR3 coding sequence is TGTGCCAGCAGCGAACCTAGCGGGATATGGACCAATGAGCAGTTCTTC. This sequence encodes CASSEPSGIWTNEQFF.

Regarding this clone: Other DNA variants within this sample encode the same CDR3. This chain connects TRBV9 to TRBJ2-3, with D perhaps matching TRBD2 (6 bases). CDR1 is SGDLS, CDR2 YYNGEE, per germline. The CDR3 length is 15 residues. Trimming took off 0 bases at V and 2 bases at J, with 10 bases between the two ends. The CDR3 spells CASSVAGGSTDTQYF. As DNA, the CDR3 is TGTGCCAGCAGCGTAGCTGGGGGGTCCACAGATACGCAGTATTTT.

The chain uses TRBV2 and TRBJ2-7, with TRBD1 matching 7 bases. The length of the CDR3 is 15 residues. V lost 6 bases to trimming and J lost 0 bases; unmatched junction nucleotides: 8. Germline V gene data show CDR1 as SNHLY and CDR2 as FYNNEI. CDR3 protein: CASSPSHRGSYEQYF. The CDR3 nucleotides read TGTGCCAGCAGCCCCTCCCACAGGGGCTCCTACGAGCAGTACTTC.

This rearrangement joins TRBV6-5 to TRBJ2-7; possible D gene TRBD1, 7 bases. This CDR3 contains 15 residues. V lost 4 bases to trimming and J lost 2 bases, with 15 bases between them. Germline V gene lookup returns CDR1 MNHEY and CDR2 SVGAGI. The CDR3 loop reads CASSWQGGAPYEQYF. DNA for the CDR3: TGTGCCAGCAGTTGGCAGGGGGGCGCCCCCTACGAGCAGTACTTC.

This clone has a handful of counts. The chain is built from TRBV6-6 and TRBJ2-7; weak D call: TRBD1 (5 bases). Trimming left V 0 bases short and J 1 base short, with 7 bases between. Per the germline V gene, CDR1 is MNHNY and CDR2 is SVGAGI (reference sequence). This CDR3 has 14 residues. The CDR3 nucleotides are TGTGCCAGCAGTTACTCGACAGTTTCCTACGAGCAGTACTTC. It encodes CASSYSTVSYEQYF.

The CDR3 sequence: CASSPWEESSYEQYF. The CDR3 DNA reads as TGCGCCAGCAGCCCGTGGGAGGAGAGCTCCTACGAGCAGTACTTC. The chain joins TRBV4-1 to TRBJ2-7; tentatively, D is TRBD2 (6 bases). CDR3 length: 15 residues. The germline V gene has CDR1 MGHRA and CDR2 YSYEKL. The germline V and J ends were trimmed by 4 bases and 0 bases, with 13 bases remaining between them.

V gene TRBV29-1 combines with J gene TRBJ1-2, with D possibly being TRBD1 (6 bases). V lost 4 bases and J lost 1, with 10 bases in between. The CDR3 runs 13 residues. CDR1 and CDR2 (germline): SQVTM, ANQGSEA. CDR3 loop: CSVGGGHNYGYTF. DNA for the CDR3: TGCAGCGTTGGGGGGGGCCATAACTATGGCTACACCTTC.

This clone was picked up one time. V is TRBV7-9 and J is TRBJ1-2, with D tentatively TRBD1 (5 bases). The germline V gene encodes CDR1 SEHNR and CDR2 FQNEAQ (reference sequence). Trimming stripped 3 bases from V and 4 bases from J, with 12 bases between. The CDR3 has 14 amino acids. CDR3 nucleotides: TGTGCCAGCAGCTTTGAAATACAGGTCTATGGCTACACCTTC. This sequence encodes CASSFEIQVYGYTF.